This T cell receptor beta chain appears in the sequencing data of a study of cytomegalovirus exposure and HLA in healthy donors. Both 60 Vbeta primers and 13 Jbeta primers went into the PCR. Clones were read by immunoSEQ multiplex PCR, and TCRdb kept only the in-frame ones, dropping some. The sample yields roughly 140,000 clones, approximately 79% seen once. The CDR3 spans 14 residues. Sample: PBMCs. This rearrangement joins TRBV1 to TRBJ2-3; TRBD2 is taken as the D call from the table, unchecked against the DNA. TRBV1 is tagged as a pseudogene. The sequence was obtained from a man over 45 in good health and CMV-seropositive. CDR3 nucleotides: TGCACCAGCGGACTTAGTGGGCCGCGAGATACGCAGTATTTT. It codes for CTSGLSGPRDTQYF.